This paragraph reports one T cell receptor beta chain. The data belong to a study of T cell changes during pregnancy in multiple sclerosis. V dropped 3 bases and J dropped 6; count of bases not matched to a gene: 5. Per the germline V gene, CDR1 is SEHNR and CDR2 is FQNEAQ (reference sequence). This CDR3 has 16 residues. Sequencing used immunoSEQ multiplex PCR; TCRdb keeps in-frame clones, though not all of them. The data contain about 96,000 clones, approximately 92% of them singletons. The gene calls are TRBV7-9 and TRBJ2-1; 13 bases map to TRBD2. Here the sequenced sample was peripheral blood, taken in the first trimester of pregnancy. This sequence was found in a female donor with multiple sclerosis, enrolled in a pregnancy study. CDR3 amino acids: CASSLHTSGRANEQFF. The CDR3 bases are TGTGCCAGCAGCTTGCACACTAGCGGGAGGGCCAATGAGCAGTTCTTC.